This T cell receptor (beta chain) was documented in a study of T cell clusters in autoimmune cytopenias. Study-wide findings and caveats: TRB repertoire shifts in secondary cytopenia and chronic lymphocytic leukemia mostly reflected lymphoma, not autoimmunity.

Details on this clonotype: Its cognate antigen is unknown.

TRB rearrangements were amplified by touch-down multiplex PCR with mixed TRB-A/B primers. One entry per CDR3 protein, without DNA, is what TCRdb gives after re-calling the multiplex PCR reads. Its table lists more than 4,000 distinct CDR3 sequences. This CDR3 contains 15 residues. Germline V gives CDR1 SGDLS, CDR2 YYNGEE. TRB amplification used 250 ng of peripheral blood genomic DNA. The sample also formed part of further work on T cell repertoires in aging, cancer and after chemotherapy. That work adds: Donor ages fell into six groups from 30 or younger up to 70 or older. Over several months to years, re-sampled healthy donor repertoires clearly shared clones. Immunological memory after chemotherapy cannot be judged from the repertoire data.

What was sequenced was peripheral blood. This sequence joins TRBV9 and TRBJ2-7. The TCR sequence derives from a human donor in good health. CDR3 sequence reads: CASSVTAVSSYEQYF.